Each of the 28 T cell receptor beta chains below was sequenced from the same sample in a study of memory CD4+ T cells and cytomegalovirus serostatus. Single viable CD3+CD4+CD8-CD45RO+ cells were sorted as the memory CD4+ T cells. TCRdb keeps only in-frame clones here, not all; method: immunoSEQ multiplex PCR. The profile covers about 48,000 clones, with approximately 78% appearing a single time and roughly 0.76% taken by the ten largest. Specimen: memory CD4+ T cells from blood. The receptor source for this set is an adult in good health and CMV-seronegative.

V usage is TRBV7-6 and J usage is TRBJ2-2; possibly TRBD1 for D (6 bases). Germline-derived CDR1 and CDR2 are SGHVS and FNYEAQ. Trimming cost V 5 bases and J 3 bases, with 13 bases left between them. The CDR3 is 15 amino acids. The CDR3 sequence: CASSAFRGDTGELFF. CDR3 in DNA: TGTGCCAGCAGCGCATTCAGGGGCGACACCGGGGAGCTGTTTTTT.

This clone was counted once. The rearrangement uses TRBV4-1 and TRBJ2-3; 9 bases line up with TRBD2. The V gene's germline CDR1 is MGHRA and CDR2 YSYEKL. This CDR3 comprises 17 residues. Unmatched junction bases numbered 8, after V lost 0 bases and J lost 4 bases. CDR3 sequence (DNA): TGCGCCAGCAGCCAAGATCACCTAGCGGGGTACGCAGATACGCAGTATTTT. Its translation is CASSQDHLAGYADTQYF.

The gene calls are TRBV5-5 and TRBJ2-7; tentatively, D is TRBD1 or TRBD2 (5 bases each). V dropped 4 bases and J dropped 7 bases, with 15 bases sitting between them. Per germline, CDR1 SGHKS and CDR2 YYEKEE (reference sequence). This CDR3 is 13 amino acids long. This chain's CDR3 is CASSQGPKGEQYF. In DNA form, the CDR3 reads TGTGCCAGCAGCCAGGGACCCAAAGGTGAGCAGTACTTC.

This chain links TRBV18 with TRBJ1-2, with a tentative D call TRBD1 (6 bases). V lost 5 bases to trimming and J lost 2 bases, with 9 bases between them. The V gene's germline CDR1 is KGHSH and CDR2 LQKENI. The CDR3 runs 13 residues. CDR3 DNA sequence: TGTGCCAGCTCAGGACAGCCGAACTATGGCTACACCTTC. This encodes CASSGQPNYGYTF. Drawing the rest from reference TRBV18 and TRBJ1-2, the complete variable domain is NAGVMQNPRHLVRRRGQEARLRCSPMKGHSHVYWYRQLPEEGLKFMVYLQKENIIDESGMPKERFSAEFPKEGPSILRIQQVVRGDSAAYFCASSGQPNYGYTFGSGTRLTVV.

This clone is categorized as medium-sized. The chain recombines TRBV6-5 with TRBJ1-2; tentative D call: TRBD1 (5 bases). CDR3 length: 14 residues. Germline CDR1 MNHEY, CDR2 SVGAGI. Trimming took 4 bases from V and 6 from J, leaving 15 bases between them. The CDR3, as DNA: TGTGCCAGCAGTTCCGGACCTGCCAGGGATGGCTACACCTTC. Translated, it gives CASSSGPARDGYTF.

This chain links TRBV9 with TRBJ2-3, with TRBD2 matching over 11 bases. The trim removed 0 bases at V and 4 bases at J, leaving 4 bases unmatched. CDR3 length equals 16 residues. The germline CDR1 and CDR2 sequences are SGDLS and YYNGEE. The CDR3 DNA reads TGTGCCAGCAGCGTAGGAGGTAGCGGGAGGGCAGATACGCAGTATTTT. The encoded protein is CASSVGGSGRADTQYF.

The gene calls are TRBV18 and TRBJ2-3; 10 bases line up with TRBD1. The CDR3 runs to 16 residues. The V segment lost 3 bases and the J segment 0 bases; nucleotides outside the gene matches: 3. Germline loops: CDR1 KGHSH, CDR2 LQKENI. CDR3 sequence reads: CASSPRQGASTDTQYF. The CDR3 coding sequence is TGTGCCAGCTCACCTCGACAGGGGGCGAGCACAGATACGCAGTATTTT.

V usage is TRBV29-1 and J usage is TRBJ1-1; no clear D. The CDR3 is 13 residues long. Trimming took 1 base from V and 1 from J, leaving 7 bases between them. CDR1 SQVTM and CDR2 ANQGSEA come from the germline V gene. CDR3 nucleotides: TGCAGCGTTGAAGTAGGTGCGAACACTGAAGCTTTCTTT. Protein sequence: CSVEVGANTEAFF.

The V gene is TRBV7-2, the J gene TRBJ2-3; 7 bases line up with TRBD2. Germline V gives CDR1 SGHTA, CDR2 FQGNSA. V was pared by 0 bases and J by 6 bases, with 9 bases of the junction left unmatched. The CDR3 covers 16 residues. The DNA for the CDR3 is TGTGCCAGCAGCTTAGCCGGGGGGTTCGGGTCGGATACGCAGTATTTT. Translating gives CASSLAGGFGSDTQYF.

The V gene is TRBV28, the J gene TRBJ2-2; D call uncertain. V dropped 2 bases and J dropped 5 bases, with 12 bases sitting between them. Germline loops: CDR1 MDHEN, CDR2 SYDVKM. The CDR3 sequence is 15 residues long. The CDR3 loop reads CASSLANLRTGELFF. The CDR3 DNA reads as TGTGCCAGCAGTTTAGCCAACCTTAGGACCGGGGAGCTGTTTTTT.

The rearrangement links TRBV5-1 to TRBJ2-3; TRBD2 matches at 9 bases. The CDR3 totals 15 residues. Germline CDR1 SGHRS, CDR2 YFSETQ. Germline trimming cut 5 bases from V and 2 bases from J; bases unmatched to any gene: 6. The CDR3 coding sequence is TGCGCCAGCAGAACTAGCGGGTTCCTCACAGATACGCAGTATTTT. The encoded protein is CASRTSGFLTDTQYF.

V and J are TRBV6-1 and TRBJ1-5; 8 nucleotides align to TRBD1. CDR1 is MNHNS and CDR2 is SASEGT in the germline V gene. This CDR3 contains 15 residues. V trimming: 6 bases; J trimming: 2 bases; junction bases outside the gene matches: 6. The CDR3 DNA follows: TGTGCCAGCAGGGGAGACAGGGGCGGCAATCAGCCCCAGCATTTT. Its translation is CASRGDRGGNQPQHF.

Comment on this clone: The junction does not match germline at one end; this may be a read error. The chain recombines TRBV7-2 with TRBJ2-5; D may correspond to TRBD1 or TRBD2 (5 bases each). The CDR3 extends over 12 amino acids. CDR1 SGHTA and CDR2 FQGNSA come from the germline V gene. In DNA form, the CDR3 reads TGTGCAAGCAGCTATTATGGGGGGACCCAGTACTTC. This codes for CASSYYGGTQYF. The full variable domain, in which reference TRBV7-2 and TRBJ2-5 provide the parts outside the CDR3, is GAGVSQSPSNKVTEKGKDVELRCDPISGHTALYWYRQSLGQGLEFLIYFQGNSAPDKSGLPSDRFSAERTGGSVSTLTIQRTQQEDSAVYLCASSYYGGTQYFGPGTRLLVL.

The chain combines TRBV27 with TRBJ1-2, with D possibly TRBD1 on 6 matching bases. This CDR3 has 14 residues. Trimming took 5 bases from V and 8 from J, leaving 18 bases between them. Germline loops: CDR1 MNHEY, CDR2 SMNVEV (reference sequence). DNA of the CDR3: TGTGCCAGCAGTACCGTTGTTGGGGGCCACGGCTACACCTTC. Translated, it gives CASSTVVGGHGYTF.

This chain connects TRBV28 to TRBJ1-3, with D possibly being TRBD1 (5 bases). The CDR3 runs 20 residues. Germline V gives CDR1 MDHEN, CDR2 SYDVKM. Trimming removed 1 base at V and 0 bases at J, with 22 bases between. CDR3 in DNA: TGTGCCAGCAGTTTATTTCTTTCACCTGACAGACCCATCTCTGGAAACACCATATATTTT. Translation: CASSLFLSPDRPISGNTIYF.

This chain joins TRBV9 and TRBJ2-2; no clear D gene. Germline V CDR1 and CDR2: SGDLS, YYNGEE. The V end was cut by 0 bases, the J end by 6 bases, with 9 bases between. The CDR3 extends over 14 amino acids. CDR3 nucleotide sequence: TGTGCCAGCAGCGTAGGGACCTCGCCCGGGGAGCTGTTTTTT. As protein: CASSVGTSPGELFF.

This chain connects TRBV19 to TRBJ2-1; D is undetermined. Germline V gene sequence: CDR1 LNHDA, CDR2 SQIVND (reference sequence). V was pared by 2 bases and J by 7 bases, with 21 bases between. The length of the CDR3 is 17 residues. In DNA form, the CDR3 reads TGTGCCAGTAGTATATCCCATAGCCAGAAGGCACAGAATGAGCAGTTCTTC. Translation: CASSISHSQKAQNEQFF.

This clone was observed a handful of times. The chain uses TRBV5-1 and TRBJ2-5; D unresolved. CDR3 size: 15 residues. Germline lookup yields CDR1 SGHRS and CDR2 YFSETQ. Deletions cut 3 bases from V and 5 bases from J, with 17 bases between. This CDR3 is CASSYLGAGRETQYF. The DNA for the CDR3 is TGCGCCAGCAGCTATCTTGGAGCAGGAAGGGAGACCCAGTACTTC.

This clone has a single count. The chain is built from TRBV6-6 and TRBJ1-2; 8 bases match TRBD1. V lost 4 bases to trimming and J lost 5 bases; unmatched junction nucleotides: 6. Germline lookup yields CDR1 MNHNY and CDR2 SVGAGI (reference sequence). This CDR3 contains 14 residues. CDR3 residues: CASSSTGQAYGYTF. DNA for the CDR3: TGTGCCAGCAGTTCGACGGGACAGGCGTATGGCTACACCTTC.

The rearrangement uses TRBV7-6 and TRBJ2-3, with D possibly matching TRBD2 (6 bases). CDR1 and CDR2 (germline): SGHVS, FNYEAQ. The germline V and J ends were trimmed by 5 bases and 5 bases, with 8 bases remaining between them. The CDR3 has 12 residues. In nucleotides, the CDR3 is TGTGCCAGCAGCCCCGGGGGAGATACGCAGTATTTT. It yields the protein CASSPGGDTQYF.

The V and J genes are TRBV28 and TRBJ1-5; 7 positions agree with TRBD1. After removal of 6 bases from V and 6 bases from J, the junction contained 11 bases not matched to a gene. Germline lookup yields CDR1 MDHEN and CDR2 SYDVKM. CDR3 length equals 15 residues. CDR3 in amino acids: CASSWGRQGSQPQHF. DNA of the CDR3: TGTGCCAGCAGCTGGGGACGACAGGGATCTCAGCCCCAGCATTTT.

This chain joins TRBV28 and TRBJ1-2; D is unresolved. V gave up 6 bases and J gave up 3 bases, with 11 bases separating them. This CDR3 spans 13 amino acids. Germline loops: CDR1 MDHEN, CDR2 SYDVKM. CDR3 amino acids: CASSKGPDYGYTF. The CDR3 DNA sequence: TGTGCCAGCAGCAAAGGACCAGACTATGGCTACACCTTC.

This chain connects TRBV6-5 to TRBJ2-7; no clear D gene. Looked up from germline, CDR1 is MNHEY and CDR2 is SVGAGI. V gave up 0 bases and J gave up 0 bases, with 9 bases separating them. CDR3 length: 15 amino acids. CDR3 region: CASSYSRTPSYEQYF. The DNA of the CDR3 is TGTGCCAGCAGTTACTCCCGTACCCCCTCCTACGAGCAGTACTTC.

This clone was counted between two and nine times. The rearrangement uses TRBV9 and TRBJ2-7, with D unresolved. The germline gives CDR1 SGDLS, CDR2 YYNGEE. With 0 bases removed from V and 0 bases from J, the gap between germline ends came to 7 bases. The CDR3 is 14 residues long. CDR3 nucleotide sequence: TGTGCCAGCAGCGTAGTGGCGAGCTCCTACGAGCAGTACTTC. It specifies CASSVVASSYEQYF. The variable domain in full, completed from reference TRBV9 and TRBJ2-7, reads DSGVTQTPKHLITATGQRVTLRCSPRSGDLSVYWYQQSLDQGLQFLIQYYNGEERAKGNILERFSAQQFPDLHSELNLSSLELGDSALYFCASSVVASSYEQYFGPGTRLTVT.

The V gene is TRBV28, the J gene TRBJ1-2; D gene unclear. The V and J ends lost 6 bases and 4 bases respectively, with 6 bases between them. Germline V gives CDR1 MDHEN, CDR2 SYDVKM. This CDR3 spans 11 amino acids. The CDR3 DNA is TGTGCCAGCAGCCACAGCTATGGCTACACCTTC. Amino acid sequence: CASSHSYGYTF.

The rearrangement uses TRBV5-1 and TRBJ1-2, with unresolved D. V was cut by 4 bases and J by 5 bases, with 6 bases left in between. This CDR3 spans 11 amino acids. From germline, CDR1 is SGHRS and CDR2 YFSETQ. This CDR3 is CASSVGYGYTF. CDR3 nucleotides: TGCGCCAGCAGCGTGGGTTATGGCTACACCTTC.

The J gene is TRBJ1-3, the V gene TRBV4-2; D is perhaps TRBD1 (5 bases). The V gene lost 1 base and the J gene lost 1 base, with 11 bases spanning the gap. There are 16 residues in the CDR3. Germline assignment: CDR1 LGHNA and CDR2 YNFKEQ. The CDR3 DNA is TGTGCCAGCAGCCAAGGGGGGGTAAGGTCTGGAAACACCATATATTTT. It translates to CASSQGGVRSGNTIYF.

The rearrangement uses TRBV6-5 and TRBJ1-2, with TRBD1 matching 9 bases. The CDR3 is 15 amino acids. Germline CDR1 MNHEY, CDR2 SVGAGI. With 2 bases clipped from V and 3 bases from J, the junction kept 4 bases outside the gene matches. For the CDR3, the DNA is TGTGCCAGCAGTTACGAGGACAGGGGTGACTATGGCTACACCTTC. Its protein is CASSYEDRGDYGYTF.